A selection of T cell receptor beta chains follows, all from one sample in a study of T cell changes during pregnancy in multiple sclerosis. Generated by immunoSEQ multiplex PCR, the TCRdb table keeps only in-frame clones and is missing some. The sample shows under 95,000 clones, around 92% of them seen only once. The source material was peripheral blood, sampled after pregnancy. These receptors were obtained from a female donor with multiple sclerosis, enrolled in a pregnancy study. CDR3s include the opening cysteine and the closing phenylalanine or tryptophan. A D gene is named only where the DNA matches it firmly. The size field is filled for only some rows; it gives once, few, many or a size class.

V	size	J	D	CDR3	DNA
TRBV30	NA	TRBJ1-2	NA	CAWVGAVYSYTF	TGTGCCTGGGTAGGGGCCGTTTATAGCTACACCTTC
TRBV18	NA	TRBJ2-1	NA	CASSPPSSGEQFF	TGTGCCAGCTCACCGCCTAGCTCCGGTGAGCAGTTCTTC
TRBV6-5	NA	TRBJ2-5	TRBD1	CASSSDWTGRETQYF	TGTGCCAGCAGTAGTGATTGGACAGGCAGAGAGACCCAGTACTTC
TRBV2	NA	TRBJ2-7	TRBD1	CASSRDRGAYEQYF	TGTGCCAGCAGTAGGGACAGGGGGGCCTACGAGCAGTACTTC
TRBV4-1	NA	TRBJ2-7	NA	CASSHLVRGKFNEQYF	TGCGCCAGCAGCCACCTCGTGAGGGGGAAGTTCAACGAGCAGTACTTC
TRBV6-5	NA	TRBJ2-7	TRBD2	CASSYSRGGYEQYF	TGTGCCAGCAGTTACTCGCGGGGGGGCTACGAGCAGTACTTC
TRBV5-1	NA	TRBJ1-1	NA	CASSSLRNTEAFF	TGCGCCAGCAGCTCGCTGCGAAACACTGAAGCTTTCTTT
TRBV27	NA	TRBJ2-1	TRBD2	CASSLRPAGGAIGGQFF	TGTGCCAGCAGTCTCCGGCCAGCGGGAGGGGCGATCGGGGGGCAGTTCTTC
TRBV7-9	NA	TRBJ2-6	NA	CASTELSGANVLTF	TGTGCCAGCACCGAGCTCTCTGGGGCCAACGTCCTGACTTTC
TRBV5-1	NA	TRBJ2-2	TRBD1	CASSQTGGTGELFF	TGCGCCAGCAGCCAGACAGGGGGAACCGGGGAGCTGTTTTTT
TRBV6-5	NA	TRBJ1-2	NA	CASRSGGVNGYTF	TGTGCCAGCCGTTCAGGAGGTGTCAATGGCTACACCTTC
TRBV5-1	NA	TRBJ2-5	NA	CASSTAYLRGAWETQYF	TGCGCCAGCAGCACTGCGTACCTCCGGGGGGCTTGGGAGACCCAGTACTTC
TRBV29-1	NA	TRBJ2-7	TRBD1	CSVGGQVTYEQYF	TGCAGCGTAGGAGGACAGGTAACCTACGAGCAGTACTTC
TRBV5-1	once	TRBJ2-1	TRBD2	CASSPGTSGPNEQFF	TGCGCCAGCAGCCCCGGGACTAGCGGACCCAATGAGCAGTTCTTC
TRBV28	NA	TRBJ1-3	NA	CASSTGLLSGNTIYF	TGTGCCAGCAGTACAGGGCTCCTCTCTGGAAACACCATATATTTT
TRBV2	NA	TRBJ2-7	TRBD2	CASSPGGGGAISYEQYF	TGTGCCAGCAGCCCTGGCGGGGGGGGCGCTATCTCCTACGAGCAGTACTTC
TRBV30	NA	TRBJ2-7	TRBD1	CATPGQAYEQYF	TGTGCCACACCAGGACAGGCCTACGAGCAGTACTTC
TRBV7-8	many	TRBJ2-7	TRBD1	CASSARTGTEYF	TGTGCCAGCAGCGCTCGGACAGGGACCGAGTACTTC
TRBV27	NA	TRBJ1-5	NA	CASSLVAGLQPQHF	TGTGCCAGCAGTTTGGTGGCAGGACTCCAGCCCCAGCATTTT
TRBV5-5	NA	TRBJ2-7	TRBD1	CASSTSGQAYEQYF	TGTGCCAGCAGCACCTCGGGACAGGCCTACGAGCAGTACTTC
TRBV6-5	NA	TRBJ1-2	NA	CASTSTAGGYTF	TGTGCCAGCACAAGTACAGCGGGTGGCTACACCTTC
TRBV5-1	NA	TRBJ1-5	NA	CASSLNGGSNQPQHF	TGCGCCAGCAGCTTGAACGGGGGATCAAATCAGCCCCAGCATTTT
TRBV5-1	NA	TRBJ1-1	TRBD1	CASSPSRGPNTEAFF	TGCGCCAGCAGCCCGAGCAGGGGGCCTAACACTGAAGCTTTCTTT
TRBV15	NA	TRBJ1-1	NA	CATSRPTGSNTEAFF	TGTGCCACCAGCAGACCGACAGGATCTAACACTGAAGCTTTCTTT
TRBV18	NA	TRBJ2-3	NA	CASSPGGTDTQYF	TGTGCCAGCTCACCAGGAGGCACAGATACGCAGTATTTT
TRBV14	NA	TRBJ1-1	NA	CASSQVMNTEAFF	TGTGCCAGCAGCCAAGTTATGAACACTGAAGCTTTCTTT
TRBV30	NA	TRBJ2-6	TRBD1	CAWSLTGGASGANVLTF	TGTGCCTGGAGTTTAACAGGGGGCGCCTCTGGGGCCAACGTCCTGACTTTC
TRBV19	NA	TRBJ1-1	TRBD1	CASSMTGTGLGNTEAFF	TGTGCCAGTAGTATGACCGGGACAGGGCTGGGTAACACTGAAGCTTTCTTT
TRBV30	few	TRBJ1-1	NA	CAWSRQVDTEAFF	TGTGCCTGGAGTCGACAGGTGGACACTGAAGCTTTCTTT
TRBV5-1	NA	TRBJ2-1	TRBD2	CASTEVHAGRAHNEQFF	TGCGCCAGCACTGAGGTTCATGCGGGGAGGGCCCACAATGAGCAGTTCTTC
TRBV7-9	NA	TRBJ2-7	NA	CASSPTLIYEQYF	TGTGCCAGCAGTCCAACTCTAATCTACGAGCAGTACTTC
TRBV27	NA	TRBJ2-1	TRBD1	CASSASTGGYNEQFF	TGTGCCAGCTCAGCCTCGACAGGGGGCTACAATGAGCAGTTCTTC
TRBV21-1	NA	TRBJ2-5	NA	CASSKVAGGQETQYF	TGTGCCAGCAGCAAAGTAGCGGGGGGCCAAGAGACCCAGTACTTC
TRBV1	NA	TRBJ2-2	NA	CTSSQDGTSGPSTGELFF	TGCACCAGCAGCCAAGACGGGACTAGCGGGCCTAGCACCGGGGAGCTGTTTTTT
TRBV6-5	NA	TRBJ1-2	NA	CASSSPRQAYGYTF	TGTGCCAGCAGTTCTCCTCGTCAGGCTTATGGCTACACCTTC
TRBV7-3	NA	TRBJ2-3	NA	CASSPGTLTDTQYF	TGTGCCAGCAGCCCAGGGACACTCACAGATACGCAGTATTTT
TRBV9	NA	TRBJ2-3	TRBD1	CASSVALWDRANTDTQYF	TGTGCCAGCAGCGTAGCTTTATGGGACAGGGCTAACACAGATACGCAGTATTTT
TRBV5-1	NA	TRBJ1-5	NA	CASSLGGGNQPQHF	TGTGCCAGCAGCTTGGGTGGAGGAAATCAGCCCCAGCATTTT
TRBV11-2	NA	TRBJ1-2	NA	CASSLGQSLYGYTF	TGTGCCAGCAGCTTAGGTCAGTCCCTCTATGGCTACACCTTC
TRBV30	NA	TRBJ2-7	NA	CAWNTGTYEQYF	TGTGCCTGGAATACGGGAACCTACGAGCAGTACTTC
TRBV6-5	NA	TRBJ2-7	NA	CASSYSLSKVSYEQYF	TGTGCCAGCAGTTACTCACTGTCGAAAGTCTCCTACGAGCAGTACTTC
TRBV25-1	NA	TRBJ1-2	NA	CASSPTLADGYTF	TGTGCCAGCAGTCCCACACTTGCGGATGGCTACACCTTC
TRBV6-1	few	TRBJ1-1	TRBD1	CASRGQDLEAFF	TGTGCCAGCAGAGGACAGGACCTAGAAGCTTTCTTT